This T cell receptor (beta chain) was retrieved from a study of blood T cell repertoires in COVID-19. About the study: In each case, the material was cDNA or gDNA derived from T cells, B-cell-depleted T cells, or PBMCs.

Here immunoSEQ multiplex PCR was the method, and the copy in TCRdb shows in-frame clones only, minus some. Of more than 130,000 clones in the sample, 84% were seen once. Trimming shortened V by 3 bases and J by 4 bases, and 16 bases separated the two germline ends. The CDR3 is 16 amino acids. The germline V gene has CDR1 WSHSY and CDR2 SAAADI. The chain uses TRBV10-2 and TRBJ2-1, with TRBD2 as a possible D gene (5 bases). The TCR comes from a woman older than 75 in a cohort sampled during active or convalescent COVID-19. The specimen sequenced was peripheral blood. CDR3 nucleotide sequence: TGCGCCAGCAGTGACGGGATCTCGGTCCGATACAATGAGCAGTTCTTC. Amino acid sequence: CASSDGISVRYNEQFF.